This T cell receptor (beta chain) was sequenced during a study of T cell repertoires in cytomegalovirus infection. Turning to the study itself: Shared public TCR beta signatures pointed to both CMV infection and a matching HLA type.

Concerning this clonotype: Its antigen is unidentified.

Overall study findings and caveats: CMV-specific TCR beta clonotypes restricted by HLA-C were the ones dominating the ex vivo response.

The CDR3 consists of 20 residues. Germline V gene lookup returns CDR1 MGHDK and CDR2 SYGVNS. Trimming at V came to 0 bases and at J to 4 bases, leaving 15 bases not matched to a gene. TCRdb processed the reads anew with MiXCR; each CDR3 protein has one entry. Seen here are roughly 640,000 distinct CDR3 sequences, 24% observed once, and the top ten hold around 8%. Sequenced sample: CD8+ T cells from PBMCs. The V and J genes are TRBV25-1 and TRBJ2-1, with 10 bases lining up with TRBD2. The source is a human donor in good health (CMV status not recorded). Some clones in this sample may be carry-over from other donors' samples. Here the CDR3 DNA reads TGTGCCAGCAGTGAATACTTCAGAGGGACCGGGACTAGCGCGTACAATGAGCAGTTCTTC. It specifies CASSEYFRGTGTSAYNEQFF.